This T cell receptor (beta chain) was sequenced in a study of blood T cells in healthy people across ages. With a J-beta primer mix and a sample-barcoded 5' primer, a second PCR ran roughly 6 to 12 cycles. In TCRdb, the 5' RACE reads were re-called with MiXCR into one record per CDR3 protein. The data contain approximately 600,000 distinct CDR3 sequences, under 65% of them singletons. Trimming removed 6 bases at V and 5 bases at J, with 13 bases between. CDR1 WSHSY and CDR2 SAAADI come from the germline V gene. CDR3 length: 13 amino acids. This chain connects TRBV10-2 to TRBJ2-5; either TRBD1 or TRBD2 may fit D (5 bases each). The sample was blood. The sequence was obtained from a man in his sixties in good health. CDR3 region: CASRIGAGETQYF. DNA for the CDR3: TGCGCCAGCAGAATCGGGGCTGGGGAGACCCAGTACTTC.